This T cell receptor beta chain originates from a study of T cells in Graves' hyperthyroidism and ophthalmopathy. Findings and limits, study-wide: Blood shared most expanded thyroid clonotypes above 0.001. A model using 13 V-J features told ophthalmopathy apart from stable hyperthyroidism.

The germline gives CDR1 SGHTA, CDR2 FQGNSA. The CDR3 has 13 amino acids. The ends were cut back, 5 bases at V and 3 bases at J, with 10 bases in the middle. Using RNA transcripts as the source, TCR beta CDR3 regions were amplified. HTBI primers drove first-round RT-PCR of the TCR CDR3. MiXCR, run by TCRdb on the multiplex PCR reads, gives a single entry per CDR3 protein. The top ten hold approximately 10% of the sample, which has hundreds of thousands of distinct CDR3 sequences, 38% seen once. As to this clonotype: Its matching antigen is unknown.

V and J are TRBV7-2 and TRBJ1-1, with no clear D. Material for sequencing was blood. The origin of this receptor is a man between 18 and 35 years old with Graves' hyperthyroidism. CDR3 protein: CASSTSGDTEAFF. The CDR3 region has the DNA TGTGCCAGCAGCACCAGCGGGGACACTGAAGCTTTCTTT. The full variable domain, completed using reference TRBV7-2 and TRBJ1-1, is GAGVSQSPSNKVTEKGKDVELRCDPISGHTALYWYRQSLGQGLEFLIYFQGNSAPDKSGLPSDRFSAERTGGSVSTLTIQRTQQEDSAVYLCASSTSGDTEAFFGQGTRLTVV.